These 28 T cell receptor beta chains share one sample of origin, sequenced in a study of T cell responses to AZD1222 COVID-19 vaccine. Clones were read by immunoSEQ multiplex PCR, and TCRdb kept only the in-frame ones, dropping some. The sample includes tens of thousands of clones, about 88% of them seen just once. The input for sequencing was peripheral blood, taken 28 days after the second AZD1222 dose. These receptor sequences come from an adult who received the AZD1222 COVID-19 vaccine.

The chain carries TRBV9 and TRBJ1-6; maybe TRBD1 (5 bases). From germline, CDR1 is SGDLS and CDR2 YYNGEE. The CDR3 is 15 amino acids. Between the trimmed V and J ends, which lost 4 bases and 6 bases, there was a span of 14 bases. The CDR3 reads CASSLDSASNSPLHF. For the CDR3, the DNA is TGTGCCAGCAGCTTAGACAGTGCCTCTAATTCACCCCTCCACTTT.

This chain uses TRBV3-1 (or the pseudogene TRBV3-2) with TRBJ2-6; no definite D call. The V and J ends lost 0 bases and 4 bases respectively, with 10 bases between them. The length of the CDR3 is 16 residues. CDR1 and CDR2 from the germline V gene are LGHDT and YNNKEL (reference sequence). Written as DNA, the CDR3 is TGTGCCAGCAGCCAAGATGAACCCTCCGGGGCCAACGTCCTGACTTTC. Protein sequence: CASSQDEPSGANVLTF.

This clone was picked up one time. The gene calls are TRBV5-6 and TRBJ2-5, with D unclear. The V end lost 4 bases, the J end lost 2 bases, and 9 bases lay between the germline ends. Per the germline V gene, CDR1 is SGHDT and CDR2 is YYEEEE. The CDR3 consists of 13 residues. CDR3 sequence: CASSQQVQETQYF. CDR3 nucleotides: TGTGCCAGCAGCCAGCAGGTGCAAGAGACCCAGTACTTC.

In nucleotides, the CDR3 is TGTGCCAGCAGCTTGTTCATCGGTTCACAGAACACCGGGGAGCTGTTTTTT. This gives the protein CASSLFIGSQNTGELFF. The genes are TRBV5-6 and TRBJ2-2, with D unresolved. V shed 1 base and J shed 1 base, with 14 bases lying between them. From germline, CDR1 is SGHDT and CDR2 YYEEEE. This CDR3 has 17 residues.

The chain has TRBV29-1 and TRBJ1-2; no definite D call. Trimming stripped 3 bases from V and 8 bases from J, with 10 bases between. Germline CDR1 SQVTM, CDR2 ANQGSEA. The length of the CDR3 is 11 residues. The CDR3 loop is CSVDWAGGYTF. In DNA, the CDR3 is TGCAGCGTTGATTGGGCAGGCGGCTACACCTTC. Combining the CDR3 with reference TRBV29-1 and TRBJ1-2 gives the whole variable domain SAVISQKPSRDICQRGTSLTIQCQVDSQVTMMFWYRQQPGQSLTLIATANQGSEATYESGFVIDKFPISRPNLTFSTLTVSNMSPEDSSIYLCSVDWAGGYTFGSGTRLTVV.

The gene calls are TRBV6-5 and TRBJ1-2; D is uncertain. The CDR3 length is 14 residues. Trimming shortened V by 0 bases and J by 6 bases, and 11 bases separated the two germline ends. Germline V gene lookup returns CDR1 MNHEY and CDR2 SVGAGI. CDR3 protein: CASSYSRRGDGYTF. DNA for the CDR3: TGTGCCAGCAGTTACTCCAGGCGGGGAGATGGCTACACCTTC.

The chain's CDR3 is CASSVDPRGETNYGYTF. In DNA, the CDR3 is TGTGCCAGCAGCGTAGACCCCCGAGGAGAAACTAACTATGGCTACACCTTC. This rearrangement joins TRBV9 to TRBJ1-2; D is unclear. CDR3 length: 17 residues. Germline values: CDR1 SGDLS, CDR2 YYNGEE. The germline V and J ends were trimmed by 0 bases and 0 bases, with 15 bases remaining between them.

The V gene is TRBV3-1 (or the pseudogene TRBV3-2), the J gene TRBJ1-4; D may be TRBD1 (5 bases). V lost 5 bases and J 0 bases, leaving 10 bases between the germline ends. CDR1 is LGHDT, CDR2 YNNKEL, per germline (reference sequence). There are 15 residues in the CDR3. The CDR3 region has the DNA TGTGCCAGCAGCTTCCAGGGTGCAACTAATGAAAAACTGTTTTTT. It encodes CASSFQGATNEKLFF.

The chain is built from TRBV5-1 and TRBJ1-3, with a possible D match to TRBD1 (5 bases). Trimming shortened V by 4 bases and J by 4 bases, and 15 bases separated the two germline ends. The V gene's germline CDR1 is SGHRS and CDR2 YFSETQ. The CDR3 loop spans 15 amino acids. CDR3 coding DNA: TGCGCCAGCAGCCGGGGCCCCCTGGGAGGAAACACCATATATTTT. It encodes CASSRGPLGGNTIYF.

The chain carries TRBV7-9 and TRBJ1-1, with D hard to call. There are 11 residues in the CDR3. V was shortened by 1 base and J by 4 bases, with 1 base between the two germline ends. Per the germline V gene, CDR1 is SEHNR and CDR2 is FQNEAQ (reference sequence). The CDR3 loop reads CASSLGTEAFF. The CDR3 DNA reads TGTGCCAGCAGCTTAGGCACTGAAGCTTTCTTT.

This sequence joins TRBV6-6 and TRBJ2-4; 7 bases are shared with TRBD1. The length of the CDR3 is 14 residues. Trimming cost V 8 bases and J 7 bases; bases outside gene matches: 11. Germline V gene lookup returns CDR1 MNHNY and CDR2 SVGAGI (reference sequence). CDR3 nucleotides: TGTGCCAGCCAAGGGACAGCAAAGGGGAACATTCAGTACTTC. As protein: CASQGTAKGNIQYF.

The chain links TRBV5-1 to TRBJ1-3; D call uncertain. Germline V gene data show CDR1 as SGHRS and CDR2 as YFSETQ. The germline V and J ends were trimmed by 5 bases and 0 bases, with 24 bases remaining between them. The CDR3 spans 19 residues. CDR3 in amino acids: CASSLGPHSTVYSGNTIYF. In nucleotides, the CDR3 is TGCGCCAGCAGTTTAGGACCCCACTCAACCGTCTACTCTGGAAACACCATATATTTT. The whole variable domain, filled in from reference TRBV5-1 and TRBJ1-3, reads KAGVTQTPRYLIKTRGQQVTLSCSPISGHRSVSWYQQTPGQGLQFLFEYFSETQRNKGNFPGRFSGRQFSNSRSEMNVSTLELGDSALYLCASSLGPHSTVYSGNTIYFGEGSWLTVV.

The chain has TRBV5-6 and TRBJ2-7; tentatively, D is TRBD1 (7 bases). This CDR3 has 13 residues. In germline, CDR1 is SGHDT, CDR2 YYEEEE. V lost 0 bases, J lost 7 bases, and 11 bases lay in between. The CDR3 DNA reads as TGTGCCAGCAGCTTGGCCGCGGGACAGGAGCAGTACGTC. Protein: CASSLAAGQEQYV.

The sample holds one count of this clone. This rearrangement joins TRBV14 to TRBJ2-1, with a tentative D call TRBD1 (6 bases). This CDR3 region has 16 residues. The germline CDR1 and CDR2 sequences are SGHDN and FVKESK. V was trimmed by 4 bases and J by 0 bases, leaving 13 bases between them. The CDR3: CASSPLGQNSYNEQFF. Here the CDR3 DNA reads TGTGCCAGCAGCCCGCTGGGACAAAACTCCTACAATGAGCAGTTCTTC.

This rearrangement joins TRBV29-1 to TRBJ1-2; D unresolved. The CDR3 totals 12 residues. V dropped 0 bases and J dropped 7 bases, with 9 bases sitting between them. Germline V lookup: CDR1 SQVTM, CDR2 ANQGSEA. The CDR3 DNA reads as TGCAGCGTTGAAGATAGGAGTGGTGGCTACACCTTC. Residues: CSVEDRSGGYTF. Full variable domain (outside the CDR3, taken from reference TRBV29-1 and TRBJ1-2): SAVISQKPSRDICQRGTSLTIQCQVDSQVTMMFWYRQQPGQSLTLIATANQGSEATYESGFVIDKFPISRPNLTFSTLTVSNMSPEDSSIYLCSVEDRSGGYTFGSGTRLTVV.

This sequence joins TRBV7-9 and TRBJ1-1; D gene ambiguous. Germline V gene sequence: CDR1 SEHNR, CDR2 FQNEAQ (reference sequence). CDR3 length equals 14 residues. The V end was cut by 4 bases, the J end by 1 base, with 10 bases between. CDR3 DNA sequence: TGTGCCAGCAGCTACTTGGGAGCGAACACTGAAGCTTTCTTT. Its translation is CASSYLGANTEAFF. Full variable domain (missing parts from reference TRBV7-9 and TRBJ1-1): DTGVSQNPRHKITKRGQNVTFRCDPISEHNRLYWYRQTLGQGPEFLTYFQNEAQLEKSRLLSDRFSAERPKGSFSTLEIQRTEQGDSAMYLCASSYLGANTEAFFGQGTRLTVV.

The chain couples TRBV5-1 to TRBJ2-1, with 7 bases matching TRBD2. Germline V gene sequence: CDR1 SGHRS, CDR2 YFSETQ. The CDR3 runs 12 residues. J was trimmed by 8 bases and V by 4 bases; bases with no gene match: 3. The CDR3 DNA reads TGCGCCAGCAGCCTCACTAGCGATGAGCAGTTCTTC. Its protein is CASSLTSDEQFF.

This clone was seen only once. The V call is TRBV15, the J call TRBJ2-3, with D uncertain. This CDR3 comprises 13 residues. Germline V CDR1 and CDR2: LNHNV, YYDKDF (reference sequence). Trimming pared 0 bases from V and 11 bases from J, leaving 12 bases between. CDR3 DNA sequence: TGTGCCACCAGCAGAGATGCAACTCGGATGCAGTATTTT. Residues: CATSRDATRMQYF.

The chain couples TRBV3-1 (or the pseudogene TRBV3-2) to TRBJ1-2; a possible D gene is TRBD1 (6 bases). This CDR3 is built from 15 residues. Germline lookup yields CDR1 LGHDT and CDR2 YNNKEL (reference sequence). The V and J ends lost 0 bases and 4 bases respectively, with 12 bases between them. CDR3 protein: CASSQDGGSVYGYTF. CDR3 sequence (DNA): TGTGCCAGCAGCCAAGATGGGGGCTCGGTCTATGGCTACACCTTC.

The chain couples TRBV19 to TRBJ2-1, with 11 nucleotides matching TRBD2. V shed 3 bases, J shed 6 bases, and the junction held 7 bases outside the gene matches. Germline CDR1 reads LNHDA; CDR2 reads SQIVND (reference sequence). This CDR3 region has 16 residues. The CDR3 reads CASSILTSGRGNEQFF. Here the CDR3 DNA reads TGTGCCAGTAGTATCCTCACTAGCGGGAGAGGCAATGAGCAGTTCTTC.

The chain has TRBV2 and TRBJ2-2, with D maybe TRBD2 (6 bases). Germline V lookup: CDR1 SNHLY, CDR2 FYNNEI. This CDR3 contains 15 residues. Trimming took off 3 bases at V and 6 bases at J, with 14 bases between the two ends. CDR3 sequence: CASSEEIPGAGELFF. DNA for the CDR3: TGTGCCAGCAGTGAGGAAATCCCGGGGGCCGGGGAGCTGTTTTTT.

The CDR3 spells CASSVGGHANTEAFF. In DNA form, the CDR3 reads TGTGCCAGCAGCGTAGGGGGACACGCGAACACTGAAGCTTTCTTT. This sequence joins TRBV9 and TRBJ1-1; D is perhaps TRBD1 (6 bases). The V gene lost 0 bases and the J gene lost 1 base, with 10 bases spanning the gap. Germline V gene lookup returns CDR1 SGDLS and CDR2 YYNGEE. There are 15 residues in the CDR3.

V and J are TRBV18 and TRBJ1-2; 7 bases are a match to TRBD1. The germline V gene has CDR1 KGHSH and CDR2 LQKENI. The CDR3 is made up of 16 amino acids. J lost 4 bases, V lost 3 bases, and 11 bases had no gene match. CDR3 protein: CASSPTGPKGGYGYTF. DNA for the CDR3: TGTGCCAGCTCACCGACAGGGCCTAAGGGGGGCTATGGCTACACCTTC.

The rearrangement uses TRBV6-5 and TRBJ1-6, with a weak D call TRBD1 (6 bases). The CDR3 spans 13 residues. Trimming removed 2 bases at V and 7 bases at J, with 6 bases between. Per the germline V gene, CDR1 is MNHEY and CDR2 is SVGAGI. Here the CDR3 DNA reads TGTGCCAGCAGTTACAGGGGGAATTCACCCCTCCACTTT. Translation gives CASSYRGNSPLHF.

This sequence joins TRBV21-1 and TRBJ2-2; TRBD2 is the table's D call, not checked against the DNA. TRBV21-1 has pseudogene status. The CDR3 is made up of 16 amino acids. The CDR3 loop reads CASSKNGFTNTGELFF. As DNA, the CDR3 is TGTGCCAGCAGCAAGAACGGGTTTACGAACACCGGGGAGCTGTTTTTT.

This sequence joins TRBV6-5 and TRBJ1-1; the D is unclear. The germline V and J ends were trimmed by 5 bases and 8 bases, with 12 bases remaining between them. Germline V CDR1 and CDR2: MNHEY, SVGAGI. The CDR3 contains 12 residues. Here the CDR3 reads CASSLGPLEAFF. The CDR3 nucleotides are TGTGCCAGCAGTCTCGGACCGTTAGAAGCTTTCTTT.

The chain has TRBV27 and TRBJ1-3, with 7 bases matching TRBD1. Trimming at V came to 7 bases and at J to 0 bases, leaving 6 bases not matched to a gene. CDR1 is MNHEY, CDR2 SMNVEV, per germline (reference sequence). This CDR3 is 15 amino acids long. The CDR3 DNA reads as TGTGCCAGCAATCACGACAGGGCCTCTGGAAACACCATATATTTT. Translated: CASNHDRASGNTIYF.

This clone was detected once. The rearrangement uses TRBV21-1 and TRBJ1-6. TRBV21-1 constitutes a pseudogene. The CDR3 is made up of 16 amino acids. CDR3 protein: CASSRLKGNHNSPLHF. CDR3 nucleotide sequence: TGTGCCAGCAGCAGACTGAAAGGGAACCATAATTCACCCCTCCACTTT.